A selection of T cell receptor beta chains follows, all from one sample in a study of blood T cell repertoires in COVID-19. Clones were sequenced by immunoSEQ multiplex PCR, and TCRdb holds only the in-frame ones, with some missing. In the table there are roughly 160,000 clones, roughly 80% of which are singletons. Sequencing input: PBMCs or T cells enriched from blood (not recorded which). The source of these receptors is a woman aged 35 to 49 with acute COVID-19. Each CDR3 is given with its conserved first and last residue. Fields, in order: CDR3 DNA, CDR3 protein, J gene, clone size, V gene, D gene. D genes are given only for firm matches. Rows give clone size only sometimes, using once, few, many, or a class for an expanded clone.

DNA: TGCGCCAGCAGCCAAGATGGGCCAGGAAGTAATTCACCCCTCCACTTT; CDR3: CASSQDGPGSNSPLHF; J: TRBJ1-6; size: many; V: TRBV4-1; D: -
DNA: TGTGCCAGCAGCCAAGGAGGGGACAATGAAAAACTGTTTTTT; CDR3: CASSQGGDNEKLFF; J: TRBJ1-4; size: -; V: TRBV5-4; D: -
DNA: TGTGCCAGCAGCCAAGACAGGAGAACGACAGGAAATGGCTACACCTTC; CDR3: CASSQDRRTTGNGYTF; J: TRBJ1-2; size: -; V: TRBV3-1/TRBV3-2; D: -
DNA: TGTGCCACCAGTGACCCCTTGAATGAGCAGTTCTTC; CDR3: CATSDPLNEQFF; J: TRBJ2-1; size: -; V: TRBV24-1; D: -
DNA: TGCGCCAGCAGCCCAGACTCTGGCGGGAGGGCCCGGACCCAGTACTTC; CDR3: CASSPDSGGRARTQYF; J: TRBJ2-5; size: -; V: TRBV4-1; D: TRBD2
DNA: TGCAGTGCTAGAAAGGAGAGCGGGCAGTTCTTC; CDR3: CSARKESGQFF; J: TRBJ2-1; size: -; V: TRBV20-1; D: -
DNA: TGTGCCAGCAGCCAAGGGACAGGCGTGAGACCCCTCCACTTT; CDR3: CASSQGTGVRPLHF; J: TRBJ1-6; size: -; V: TRBV3-1/TRBV3-2; D: TRBD1
DNA: TGTGCCAGCAGTTGGGAGTATAGCAATCAGCCCCAGCATTTT; CDR3: CASSWEYSNQPQHF; J: TRBJ1-5; size: -; V: TRBV6-6; D: -
DNA: TGTGCCAGCAGCCTAAGGAGCGGGGCGACAGATACGCAGTATTTT; CDR3: CASSLRSGATDTQYF; J: TRBJ2-3; size: -; V: TRBV3-1/TRBV3-2; D: TRBD2
DNA: TGCGCCAGCAGTCCCACCCCCAGCGGGGGGAACACCGGGGAGCTGTTTTTT; CDR3: CASSPTPSGGNTGELFF; J: TRBJ2-2; size: -; V: TRBV5-1; D: TRBD2
DNA: TGTGCCCGTCTGGGACAGGGGGCGATCTTAGACTATGGCTACACCTTC; CDR3: CARLGQGAILDYGYTF; J: TRBJ1-2; size: -; V: TRBV7-9; D: TRBD1
DNA: TGTGCCATCAGTGCTGCAGAAAACTATGGCTACACCTTC; CDR3: CAISAAENYGYTF; J: TRBJ1-2; size: -; V: TRBV10-3; D: -
DNA: TGTGCCAGCAGCTTAATCCTAGGGGGAGGGCTCTCCCCAGATACGCAGTATTTT; CDR3: CASSLILGGGLSPDTQYF; J: TRBJ2-3; size: -; V: TRBV11-2; D: -
DNA: TGTGCCAGTTGGGCGGCGGGGGGAAGCTATGGCTACACCTTC; CDR3: CASWAAGGSYGYTF; J: TRBJ1-2; size: -; V: TRBV27; D: -
DNA: TGCAGCGTATCCCAAGGGACAGGGGGCTACGAGCAGTACTTC; CDR3: CSVSQGTGGYEQYF; J: TRBJ2-7; size: once; V: TRBV29-1; D: TRBD1
DNA: TGTGCCAGCAGTGATAGGACTAAGCGAGGGGAGCTGTTTTTT; CDR3: CASSDRTKRGELFF; J: TRBJ2-2; size: -; V: TRBV2; D: -
DNA: TGCGCCAGCAGCTTGGATTCGGGGAAGAACACTGAAGCTTTCTTT; CDR3: CASSLDSGKNTEAFF; J: TRBJ1-1; size: -; V: TRBV5-1; D: -
DNA: TGTGCCAGCAGCTTGGGAAGGGGCGGTGAGACCCAGTACTTC; CDR3: CASSLGRGGETQYF; J: TRBJ2-5; size: -; V: TRBV5-4; D: -
DNA: TGCGCCAGCAGTGACTGGGACAGGGGGCTTCATCAGCCCCAGCATTTT; CDR3: CASSDWDRGLHQPQHF; J: TRBJ1-5; size: -; V: TRBV10-2; D: TRBD1
DNA: TGTGCCAGCAGTTCACAAATGGACAAACCCCCAAGTGGCTACACCTTC; CDR3: CASSSQMDKPPSGYTF; J: TRBJ1-2; size: -; V: TRBV2; D: -
DNA: TGTGCCAGCAGTCAGCATCCGGGACTAGCGGCAGATACGCAGTATTTT; CDR3: CASSQHPGLAADTQYF; J: TRBJ2-3; size: once; V: TRBV14; D: TRBD2
DNA: TGTGCCAGTAGATCGGGGGAAATCTTTAACACTGAAGCTTTCTTT; CDR3: CASRSGEIFNTEAFF; J: TRBJ1-1; size: -; V: TRBV19; D: -
DNA: TGCGCCAGCAAGGACTTACCGAGCTCTGGGGCCAACGTCCTGACTTTC; CDR3: CASKDLPSSGANVLTF; J: TRBJ2-6; size: -; V: TRBV10-2; D: -
DNA: TGTGCCAGTAGCCCCGAGACTTGGTACGAGCAGTACTTC; CDR3: CASSPETWYEQYF; J: TRBJ2-7; size: -; V: TRBV19; D: -
DNA: TGTGCCAGCAGCTCCTCGAGTCGGGGGGTTAGGGAGACCCAGTACTTC; CDR3: CASSSSSRGVRETQYF; J: TRBJ2-5; size: -; V: TRBV5-6; D: TRBD2
DNA: TGTGCCAGCACTAATATCGGAGATACCTACAATGAGCAGTTCTTC; CDR3: CASTNIGDTYNEQFF; J: TRBJ2-1; size: few; V: TRBV27; D: -
DNA: TGTGCCAGCAGCACAGGGACCAAGAGCTACACCTTC; CDR3: CASSTGTKSYTF; J: TRBJ1-2; size: -; V: TRBV6-5; D: -
DNA: TGTGCCAGCAGTGCCCCGGGGGTAAGCAATCAGCCCCAGCATTTT; CDR3: CASSAPGVSNQPQHF; J: TRBJ1-5; size: -; V: TRBV2; D: -
DNA: TGTGCCAGCAGCGTGGCGGCGACAACTAATGAAAAACTGTTTTTT; CDR3: CASSVAATTNEKLFF; J: TRBJ1-4; size: -; V: TRBV9; D: -
DNA: TGTGCCAGCAGTTTAAATCTATACAATGAGCAGTTCTTC; CDR3: CASSLNLYNEQFF; J: TRBJ2-1; size: -; V: TRBV27; D: -
DNA: TGTGCCAGCAGCTACACTAGCGGGAGAAATGAGCAGTTCTTC; CDR3: CASSYTSGRNEQFF; J: TRBJ2-1; size: once; V: TRBV5-5; D: TRBD2
DNA: TGTGCCAGCAGTAACCAAGGGGCTTATGGCTACACCTTC; CDR3: CASSNQGAYGYTF; J: TRBJ1-2; size: -; V: TRBV28; D: -
DNA: TGTGCCAGCAGCCTTAGTAGGTCCGCGGGAGGGAATGAGCAGTTCTTC; CDR3: CASSLSRSAGGNEQFF; J: TRBJ2-1; size: -; V: TRBV5-6; D: TRBD2
DNA: TGCGCCAGCAGCTTACTGGGAGGGGACGGGAATCAGCCCCAGCATTTT; CDR3: CASSLLGGDGNQPQHF; J: TRBJ1-5; size: -; V: TRBV5-1; D: -
DNA: TGTGCCAGCAGTTACCTAGCGGGAGCCATGAATGAGCAGTTCTTC; CDR3: CASSYLAGAMNEQFF; J: TRBJ2-1; size: -; V: TRBV6-5; D: TRBD2
DNA: TGTGCCAGCAGTTTATCGTCGGGAGTTGAGGTTTATACCTCGCGGATGGATGAGCAGTTCTTC; CDR3: CASSLSSGVEVYTSRMDEQFF; J: TRBJ2-1; size: many; V: TRBV27; D: -
DNA: TGTGCCAGCACCCGAGGTCCCTCGGGAGGCTACACCTTC; CDR3: CASTRGPSGGYTF; J: TRBJ1-2; size: -; V: TRBV11-2; D: -
DNA: TGTGCCAGCAGCTCGGGACTAGCGGGAGGAGAGGAGCAAGAGACCCAGTACTTC; CDR3: CASSSGLAGGEEQETQYF; J: TRBJ2-5; size: -; V: TRBV7-9; D: TRBD2
DNA: TGCGCCAGCAGCCAGGACCTCAGGGGCACTGAAGCTTTCTTT; CDR3: CASSQDLRGTEAFF; J: TRBJ1-1; size: -; V: TRBV4-1; D: -
DNA: TGTGCCAGCACCTCAGGGATCCGCTATGGCTACACCTTC; CDR3: CASTSGIRYGYTF; J: TRBJ1-2; size: -; V: TRBV28; D: -
DNA: TGTGCCAGTAGTAAGGACAGGGAGGGCACCGGGGAGCTGTTTTTT; CDR3: CASSKDREGTGELFF; J: TRBJ2-2; size: -; V: TRBV19; D: -
DNA: TGTGCCAGTAGGGTTGACAGATCCAGCAATCAGCCCCAGCATTTT; CDR3: CASRVDRSSNQPQHF; J: TRBJ1-5; size: -; V: TRBV19; D: -
DNA: TGTGCCAGTAGTGATCCCCTGATACAGGGGCCTTCCTACGAGCAGTACTTC; CDR3: CASSDPLIQGPSYEQYF; J: TRBJ2-7; size: -; V: TRBV19; D: TRBD1
DNA: TGTGCCAGCAGCGTAGGAACTAGAACTAGCACAGATACGCAGTATTTT; CDR3: CASSVGTRTSTDTQYF; J: TRBJ2-3; size: -; V: TRBV9; D: -
DNA: TGCGCCAGCAGCTTAGCAGGGTCGAATAATTCACCCCTCCACTTT; CDR3: CASSLAGSNNSPLHF; J: TRBJ1-6; size: -; V: TRBV5-1; D: -
DNA: TGTGCCAGCAGCCGATGGGGACAATCGAATGAAAAACTGTTTTTT; CDR3: CASSRWGQSNEKLFF; J: TRBJ1-4; size: -; V: TRBV13; D: -
DNA: TGTGCCAGCAGCGCGACAGTTGCAACTAATGAAAAACTGTTTTTT; CDR3: CASSATVATNEKLFF; J: TRBJ1-4; size: -; V: TRBV9; D: -
DNA: TGTGCCAGCAGCGTAGGACAGCCCGCCAATTCACCCCTCCACTTT; CDR3: CASSVGQPANSPLHF; J: TRBJ1-6; size: -; V: TRBV9; D: -
DNA: TGTGCCAGCAGCCCTGACAGGGAGAACACTGAAGCTTTCTTT; CDR3: CASSPDRENTEAFF; J: TRBJ1-1; size: -; V: TRBV7-9; D: TRBD1
DNA: TGTGCCAGTAGTATTTCTGGACAGACTAATAATTCACCCCTCCACTTT; CDR3: CASSISGQTNNSPLHF; J: TRBJ1-6; size: few; V: TRBV19; D: -
DNA: TGTGCCAGCAGCCTCCCCCTCCCGGGACAGGGTAATGGCTACACCTTC; CDR3: CASSLPLPGQGNGYTF; J: TRBJ1-2; size: -; V: TRBV5-4; D: TRBD1
DNA: TGCGCCAGCAGGAAGATAGGGGGCTTAAAAGGGACTGAAGCTTTCTTT; CDR3: CASRKIGGLKGTEAFF; J: TRBJ1-1; size: few; V: TRBV5-1; D: TRBD1
DNA: TGTGCCAGCAGTAGCCCTTCTCGGGAGGCGCAGTATTTT; CDR3: CASSSPSREAQYF; J: TRBJ2-3; size: -; V: TRBV6-5; D: TRBD2
DNA: TGTGCCAGCAGCTCTAGTATGGGACAGGGGAACACTGAAGCTTTCTTT; CDR3: CASSSSMGQGNTEAFF; J: TRBJ1-1; size: -; V: TRBV7-8; D: TRBD1
DNA: TGTGCCAGCAGCACGGGGGGACAGGGTACTGAAGCTTTCTTT; CDR3: CASSTGGQGTEAFF; J: TRBJ1-1; size: -; V: TRBV6-5; D: TRBD1